A selection of T cell receptor beta chains follows, all from one sample in a study of graft-versus-host responses after intestinal transplantation. Their recognized antigens are unknown. TCRdb's copy holds only in-frame clones and misses some; the assay was immunoSEQ multiplex PCR. The sample has some 40,000 clones; over 85% are singletons. This sample comprised unstimulated CD8+ T cells sorted from spleen or lymph node cells, obtained before transplant. These receptors were collected from a human donor who was the organ donor for an intestinal transplant. Both conserved end residues are part of each CDR3. The order of the fields is D gene, V gene, J gene, clone size, CDR3 DNA, CDR3 protein. D genes are given only for firm matches. Rows give clone size only sometimes, using once, few, many, or a class for an expanded clone.

d_gene: NA; v_gene: TRBV27; j_gene: TRBJ2-1; abundance: NA; CDR3nt: TGTGCCAGCAGTTTACGGGGATCCTACAATGAGCAGTTCTTC; CDR3aa: CASSLRGSYNEQFF
d_gene: TRBD2; v_gene: TRBV5-4; j_gene: TRBJ2-2; abundance: NA; CDR3nt: TGTGCCAGCAGCTTGGCTAGCGGGAGAGGTTTAAACACCGGGGAGCTGTTTTTT; CDR3aa: CASSLASGRGLNTGELFF
d_gene: NA; v_gene: TRBV11-2; j_gene: TRBJ1-4; abundance: few; CDR3nt: TGTGCCAGCAGCCCCCGAGACCCACCGCATAATGAAAAACTGTTTTTT; CDR3aa: CASSPRDPPHNEKLFF
d_gene: NA; v_gene: TRBV25-1; j_gene: TRBJ2-7; abundance: few; CDR3nt: TGTGCCAGCAGTGAGGGTTACGAGCAGTACTTC; CDR3aa: CASSEGYEQYF
d_gene: TRBD1; v_gene: TRBV27; j_gene: TRBJ2-7; abundance: once; CDR3nt: TGTGCCAGCAGTTTGGGGACAGGGTACGAGCAGTACTTC; CDR3aa: CASSLGTGYEQYF
d_gene: NA; v_gene: TRBV4-3; j_gene: TRBJ2-5; abundance: NA; CDR3nt: TGCGCCAGCAGCCAAAACCGAGCGGTACCACAAGAGACCCAGTACTTC; CDR3aa: CASSQNRAVPQETQYF
d_gene: NA; v_gene: TRBV11-2; j_gene: TRBJ2-7; abundance: NA; CDR3nt: TGTGCCAGCAGCCCCGCGGGGCCACCCTACGAGCAGTACTTC; CDR3aa: CASSPAGPPYEQYF
d_gene: TRBD1; v_gene: TRBV7-2; j_gene: TRBJ2-7; abundance: NA; CDR3nt: TGTGCCAGCAGCTTAATAGGACAGGGCTCCTACGAGCAGTACTTC; CDR3aa: CASSLIGQGSYEQYF
d_gene: TRBD2; v_gene: TRBV4-2; j_gene: TRBJ2-7; abundance: NA; CDR3nt: TGTGCCAGCAGCCCGCGGACTAGCGGGTACGAGCAGTACTTC; CDR3aa: CASSPRTSGYEQYF
d_gene: TRBD2; v_gene: TRBV28; j_gene: TRBJ2-7; abundance: once; CDR3nt: TGTGCCAGCAGTTTAAGCCTAGCGGGGTCCTACGAGCAGTACTTC; CDR3aa: CASSLSLAGSYEQYF
d_gene: TRBD2; v_gene: TRBV5-8; j_gene: TRBJ2-2; abundance: NA; CDR3nt: TGTGCCAGCAGCTTTGAGGGACTAGCGGGAAACACCGGGGAGCTGTTTTTT; CDR3aa: CASSFEGLAGNTGELFF
d_gene: TRBD2; v_gene: TRBV28; j_gene: TRBJ2-7; abundance: NA; CDR3nt: TGTGCCAGCAGTTTCGGCGGCCTAGCGGAGGGGTACGAGCAGTACTTC; CDR3aa: CASSFGGLAEGYEQYF
d_gene: TRBD2; v_gene: TRBV29-1; j_gene: TRBJ2-2; abundance: NA; CDR3nt: TGCAGCGTTGCGGGGGGAAACACCGGGGAGCTGTTTTTT; CDR3aa: CSVAGGNTGELFF
d_gene: NA; v_gene: TRBV7-9; j_gene: TRBJ2-7; abundance: NA; CDR3nt: TGTGCCAGCAGCTTGGACAGTCCAAGGACCTACGAGCAGTACTTC; CDR3aa: CASSLDSPRTYEQYF
d_gene: NA; v_gene: TRBV11-2; j_gene: TRBJ2-7; abundance: NA; CDR3nt: TGTGCCAGCAGCTTAAACATTTACGGGGAAGGACAGTACTTC; CDR3aa: CASSLNIYGEGQYF
d_gene: NA; v_gene: TRBV4-1; j_gene: TRBJ1-2; abundance: NA; CDR3nt: TGCGCCAGCAGCCAAGATCGGACTAACTATGGCTACACCTTC; CDR3aa: CASSQDRTNYGYTF
d_gene: TRBD1; v_gene: TRBV9; j_gene: TRBJ2-7; abundance: NA; CDR3nt: TGTGCCAGCAGCGTGACAGGGGGATTAGCCTACGAGCAGTACTTC; CDR3aa: CASSVTGGLAYEQYF
d_gene: NA; v_gene: TRBV15; j_gene: TRBJ1-1; abundance: NA; CDR3nt: TGTGCCACCAGCATGGGACAGAACACTGAAGCTTTCTTT; CDR3aa: CATSMGQNTEAFF
d_gene: NA; v_gene: TRBV6-5; j_gene: TRBJ2-3; abundance: NA; CDR3nt: TGTGCCAGCAGTTCGGGACAAAACACAGATACGCAGTATTTT; CDR3aa: CASSSGQNTDTQYF
d_gene: TRBD2; v_gene: TRBV23-1; j_gene: TRBJ2-2; abundance: NA; CDR3nt: TGCGCCAGCACCGGACTAGCGGGACCTGGCACCGGGGAGCTGTTTTTT; CDR3aa: CASTGLAGPGTGELFF
d_gene: NA; v_gene: TRBV4-1; j_gene: TRBJ2-5; abundance: NA; CDR3nt: TGCGCCAGCAGCCAAGTAGCAGAGACCCAGTACTTC; CDR3aa: CASSQVAETQYF
d_gene: TRBD2; v_gene: TRBV10-3; j_gene: TRBJ2-1; abundance: NA; CDR3nt: TGTGCCATCAAGAGCGGGAGCTACAATGAGCAGTTCTTC; CDR3aa: CAIKSGSYNEQFF
d_gene: NA; v_gene: TRBV19; j_gene: TRBJ1-2; abundance: NA; CDR3nt: TGTGCCAGTAGTATAGACTCCGGGACACGAAGCTACACCTTC; CDR3aa: CASSIDSGTRSYTF
d_gene: TRBD2; v_gene: TRBV9; j_gene: TRBJ2-7; abundance: NA; CDR3nt: TGTGCCAGCAGCGAGGGACTAGCCTACGAGCAGTACTTC; CDR3aa: CASSEGLAYEQYF
d_gene: TRBD2; v_gene: TRBV5-6; j_gene: TRBJ2-1; abundance: NA; CDR3nt: TGTGCCAGCAGCTTGGGGAGCGGGAGGGCCAATGAGCAGTTCTTC; CDR3aa: CASSLGSGRANEQFF
d_gene: TRBD1; v_gene: TRBV10-3; j_gene: TRBJ1-5; abundance: NA; CDR3nt: TGTGCCATCAGTGAGTCTGACAGGGATAGCAATCAGCCCCAGCATTTT; CDR3aa: CAISESDRDSNQPQHF
d_gene: NA; v_gene: TRBV28; j_gene: TRBJ2-7; abundance: large; CDR3nt: TGTGCCAGCAGTTTAGGGCAAAACTACGAGCAGTACTTC; CDR3aa: CASSLGQNYEQYF
d_gene: TRBD2; v_gene: TRBV5-4; j_gene: TRBJ2-3; abundance: once; CDR3nt: TGTGCCAGCAGCTTAAAGCGGGAAGCCAGCACAGATACGCAGTATTTT; CDR3aa: CASSLKREASTDTQYF
d_gene: TRBD2; v_gene: TRBV27; j_gene: TRBJ2-1; abundance: NA; CDR3nt: TGTGCCAGCAGTTTAGGGGGTAGCGGGAGGGTTGGTTACAATGAGCAGTTCTTC; CDR3aa: CASSLGGSGRVGYNEQFF
d_gene: NA; v_gene: TRBV27; j_gene: TRBJ2-3; abundance: NA; CDR3nt: TGTGCCAGCAGTGCCGATGGCGGTACGCAGTATTTT; CDR3aa: CASSADGGTQYF
d_gene: NA; v_gene: TRBV28; j_gene: TRBJ1-5; abundance: NA; CDR3nt: TGTGCCAGCAGTTTAGAAAGAGGACAGTATAGCAATCAGCCCCAGCATTTT; CDR3aa: CASSLERGQYSNQPQHF
d_gene: TRBD2; v_gene: TRBV7-2; j_gene: TRBJ2-1; abundance: few; CDR3nt: TGTGCCAGCAGCCATAGTCGGACTAGCGGGGGCAACAATGAGCAGTTCTTC; CDR3aa: CASSHSRTSGGNNEQFF
d_gene: NA; v_gene: TRBV11-1; j_gene: TRBJ2-3; abundance: NA; CDR3nt: TGTGCCAGCAGCTTAGCACCAATGGGGGATACGCAGTATTTT; CDR3aa: CASSLAPMGDTQYF
d_gene: NA; v_gene: TRBV27; j_gene: TRBJ2-7; abundance: NA; CDR3nt: TGTGCCAGCAGTTTAGGATTCGTGACTAGTCGGGGCGAGCAGTACTTC; CDR3aa: CASSLGFVTSRGEQYF
d_gene: NA; v_gene: TRBV30; j_gene: TRBJ2-1; abundance: NA; CDR3nt: TGTGCCTGTTTATCGCTCTACAATGAGCAGTTCTTC; CDR3aa: CACLSLYNEQFF
d_gene: TRBD2; v_gene: TRBV28; j_gene: TRBJ2-3; abundance: NA; CDR3nt: TGTGCCAGCAGTTTCACTAGCGGGGACCCCACAGATACGCAGTATTTT; CDR3aa: CASSFTSGDPTDTQYF
d_gene: TRBD1; v_gene: TRBV4-1; j_gene: TRBJ2-7; abundance: NA; CDR3nt: TGCGCCAGCAGCGGGACAGGGACCTCCTACGAGCAGTACTTC; CDR3aa: CASSGTGTSYEQYF
d_gene: NA; v_gene: TRBV4-3; j_gene: TRBJ2-7; abundance: NA; CDR3nt: TGCGCCAGCAGCCAGGAACTCACAGGGCTCGAGCAGTACTTC; CDR3aa: CASSQELTGLEQYF
d_gene: NA; v_gene: TRBV30; j_gene: TRBJ2-5; abundance: once; CDR3nt: TGTGCCTGGAACTCCCCCCCAGAGACCCAGTACTTC; CDR3aa: CAWNSPPETQYF
d_gene: NA; v_gene: TRBV21-1; j_gene: TRBJ2-3; abundance: NA; CDR3nt: TGTGCCAGCAGCTCGACGGGGCAGGGCACAGATACGCAGTATTTT; CDR3aa: CASSSTGQGTDTQYF
d_gene: NA; v_gene: TRBV6-1; j_gene: TRBJ1-5; abundance: NA; CDR3nt: TGTGCCAGCAGTGAGCTTGGACAGTATCAGCCCCAGCATTTT; CDR3aa: CASSELGQYQPQHF
d_gene: NA; v_gene: TRBV2; j_gene: TRBJ2-7; abundance: NA; CDR3nt: TGTGCCAGCAGTGGTTACGAGCAGTACTTC; CDR3aa: CASSGYEQYF
d_gene: NA; v_gene: TRBV11-3; j_gene: TRBJ2-1; abundance: once; CDR3nt: TGTGCCAGCAGCTTAGAGCAAAGCGGCCCCTACAATGAGCAGTTCTTC; CDR3aa: CASSLEQSGPYNEQFF
d_gene: TRBD1; v_gene: TRBV5-4; j_gene: TRBJ2-7; abundance: NA; CDR3nt: TGTGCCAGCAGGTTCCGGGACAGGGACTTAAGCTACGAGCAGTACTTC; CDR3aa: CASRFRDRDLSYEQYF
d_gene: NA; v_gene: TRBV28; j_gene: TRBJ2-7; abundance: NA; CDR3nt: TGTGCCAGCAGTTTCCCCGGCTCCTACGAGCAGTACTTC; CDR3aa: CASSFPGSYEQYF
d_gene: NA; v_gene: TRBV6-5; j_gene: TRBJ2-1; abundance: once; CDR3nt: TGTGCCAGCAGTTACGGTAACACCTACAATGAGCAGTTCTTC; CDR3aa: CASSYGNTYNEQFF
d_gene: NA; v_gene: TRBV6-5; j_gene: TRBJ1-6; abundance: NA; CDR3nt: TGTGCCAGCAGTTCGAGACGGTCCGCGGATAATTCACCCCTCCACTTT; CDR3aa: CASSSRRSADNSPLHF
d_gene: NA; v_gene: TRBV2; j_gene: TRBJ2-7; abundance: once; CDR3nt: TGTGCCAGCAGTGAAATGGGAGCCTACGAGCAGTACTTC; CDR3aa: CASSEMGAYEQYF
d_gene: TRBD2; v_gene: TRBV28; j_gene: TRBJ2-1; abundance: once; CDR3nt: TGTGCCAGCAGTTCGGGACTAGCGGGAGGGCAAAGGGGGGGCAATGAGCAGTTCTTC; CDR3aa: CASSSGLAGGQRGGNEQFF
d_gene: NA; v_gene: TRBV4-3; j_gene: TRBJ2-7; abundance: NA; CDR3nt: TGCGCCAGCAGCCAAGTAGTTTCGGGGGCCTACGAGCAGTACTTC; CDR3aa: CASSQVVSGAYEQYF
d_gene: NA; v_gene: TRBV9; j_gene: TRBJ2-3; abundance: NA; CDR3nt: TGTGCCAGCAGCGTAGGGGGAAGCACAGATACGCAGTATTTT; CDR3aa: CASSVGGSTDTQYF
d_gene: TRBD2; v_gene: TRBV27; j_gene: TRBJ2-1; abundance: NA; CDR3nt: TGTGCCAGCAGTAGGGACTCTAGCGGGATCAATGAGCAGTTCTTC; CDR3aa: CASSRDSSGINEQFF
d_gene: NA; v_gene: TRBV13; j_gene: TRBJ2-1; abundance: NA; CDR3nt: TGTGCCAGCAGCTTAGACGGACACCACAATGAGCAGTTCTTC; CDR3aa: CASSLDGHHNEQFF
d_gene: NA; v_gene: TRBV27; j_gene: TRBJ1-1; abundance: NA; CDR3nt: TGTGCCAGCAGCCACGGGACGGTCCAGGAAGCTTTCTTT; CDR3aa: CASSHGTVQEAFF
d_gene: NA; v_gene: TRBV5-1; j_gene: TRBJ1-2; abundance: NA; CDR3nt: TGCGCCAGCAGCTTGTTTCCGGGCGGGCTCTATGGCTACACCTTC; CDR3aa: CASSLFPGGLYGYTF
d_gene: TRBD2; v_gene: TRBV28; j_gene: TRBJ2-3; abundance: NA; CDR3nt: TGTGCCAGCAGTTCGCAGGGCGGGGGGAGTAGGGCAGATACGCAGTATTTT; CDR3aa: CASSSQGGGSRADTQYF
d_gene: NA; v_gene: TRBV4-2; j_gene: TRBJ2-7; abundance: NA; CDR3nt: TGTGCCAGCAGCCAAGGTGCCCCGTCGGGGCTCAGCTCCTACGAGCAGTACTTC; CDR3aa: CASSQGAPSGLSSYEQYF